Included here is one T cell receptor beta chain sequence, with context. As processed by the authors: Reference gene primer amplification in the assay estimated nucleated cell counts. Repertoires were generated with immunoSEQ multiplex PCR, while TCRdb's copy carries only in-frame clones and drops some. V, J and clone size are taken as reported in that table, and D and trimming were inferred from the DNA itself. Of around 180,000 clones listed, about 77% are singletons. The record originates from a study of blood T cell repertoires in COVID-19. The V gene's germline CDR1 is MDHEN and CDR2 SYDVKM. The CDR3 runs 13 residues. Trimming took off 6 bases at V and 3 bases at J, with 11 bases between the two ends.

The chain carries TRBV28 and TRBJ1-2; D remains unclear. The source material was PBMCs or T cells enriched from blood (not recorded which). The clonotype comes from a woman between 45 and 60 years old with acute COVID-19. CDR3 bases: TGTGCCAGCAGAACGGGAACGGACTATGGCTACACCTTC. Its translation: CASRTGTDYGYTF.